Many counts were recorded for the clone carrying this T cell receptor (beta chain). Investigators excluded patients with uncontrolled infection, other autoimmune disease, pregnancy or lactation. The entry originates in a study of T cells in Graves' hyperthyroidism and ophthalmopathy. Study-wide context: Peripheral blood was acquired at first diagnosis, ahead of any therapy whatsoever.

Germline V gives CDR1 MNHNY, CDR2 SVGAGI (reference sequence). The CDR3 sequence is 15 residues long. V dropped 3 bases and J dropped 6 bases, with 15 bases sitting between them. RNA transcripts provided the source from which TCR beta CDR3 regions were amplified. A set of HTBI primers served as the primers for a first-round RT-PCR of the TCR CDR3. TCRdb passed the multiplex PCR reads through MiXCR, listing each CDR3 protein once. The sample has some 400,000 distinct CDR3 sequences; approximately 15% are singletons. This receptor was identified in an older woman with Graves' hyperthyroidism. The sequencing sample was made of blood. The chain couples TRBV6-6 to TRBJ1-5; tentatively, D is TRBD1 (5 bases). CDR3 sequence reads: CASSYSGGVGQPQHF. The CDR3 DNA follows: TGTGCCAGCAGTTATTCGGGGGGTGTTGGTCAGCCCCAGCATTTT.